The T cell receptor beta chain described here comes from a study of PD-1 blockade in classical Hodgkin lymphoma. Clones were sequenced by immunoSEQ multiplex PCR, and TCRdb holds only the in-frame ones, with some missing. Among 21,000 or so clones listed, 70% to 90% were seen once. As to time point: cycle 4 day 1 (C4D1), after about 6 weeks of nivolumab. With no exception, relapse followed autologous stem cell transplantation in all patients, and brentuximab vedotin exposure varied. Complete response, partial response or progressive disease made up the best responses. The CDR3 length is 13 residues. Germline CDR1 is LGHNA and CDR2 is YNFKEQ. V was clipped by 3 bases and J by 3 bases, with 9 bases between them. Study-level points and caveats: Before treatment, TCR diversity in newly diagnosed patients was reportedly lower than in healthy donors. In CD4+ cells, TCR diversity went up significantly by C4D1, but in CD8+ cells it did not. Complete responders possessed baseline diversity comparable to newly diagnosed patients.

Remarks on this clone: What it binds is unknown.

This rearrangement joins TRBV4-2 to TRBJ2-7; D might be TRBD1 (5 bases). The TCR originated in a human donor with classical Hodgkin lymphoma. The starting material was peripheral blood mononuclear cells (PBMCs), obtained before the fourth cycle of nivolumab. The CDR3 DNA reads as TGTGCCAGCAGCCACCCCGACAGCTACGAGCAGTACTTC. Its translation: CASSHPDSYEQYF.